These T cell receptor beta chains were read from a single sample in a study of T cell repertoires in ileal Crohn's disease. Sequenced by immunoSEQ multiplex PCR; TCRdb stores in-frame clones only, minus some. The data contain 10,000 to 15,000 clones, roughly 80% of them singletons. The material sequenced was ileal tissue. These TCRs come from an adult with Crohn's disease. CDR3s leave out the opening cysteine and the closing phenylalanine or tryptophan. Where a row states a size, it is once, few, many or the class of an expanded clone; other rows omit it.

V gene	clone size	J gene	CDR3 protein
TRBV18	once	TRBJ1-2	ASSPNSGTVYGYT
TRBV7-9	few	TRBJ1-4	ASSFSGGALEKLF
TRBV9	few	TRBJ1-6	ASSVGEGAPLH
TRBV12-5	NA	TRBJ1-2	ASGDTGAYGYT
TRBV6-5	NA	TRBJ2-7	ASRASGGEQY
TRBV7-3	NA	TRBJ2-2	ASSWSSGGAGELF
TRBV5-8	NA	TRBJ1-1	ASSPGQFGAF
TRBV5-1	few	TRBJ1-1	ASYHGGNTEAF
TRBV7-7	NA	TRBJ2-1	ASASGTNNHEQF
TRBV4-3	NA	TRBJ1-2	ASSQDRTGSYGYT
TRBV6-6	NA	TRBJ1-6	ASSSGGSYNSPLH
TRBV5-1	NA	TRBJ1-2	ASGQGGYGYT
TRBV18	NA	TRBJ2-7	ASRPTSGLGDEQY
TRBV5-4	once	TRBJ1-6	ASSPRTGDNSPLH
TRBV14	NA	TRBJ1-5	ASSQPFGQAYQPQH
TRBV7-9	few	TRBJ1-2	ASSLGQGVYYGYT
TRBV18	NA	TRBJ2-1	ASSPTGQGVNEQF
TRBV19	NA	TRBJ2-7	ASRRQSSYEQY
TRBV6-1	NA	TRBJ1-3	ASSEALRSGNTIY
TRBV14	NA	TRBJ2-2	ASSQDRGYGELF
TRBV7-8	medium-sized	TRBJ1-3	ASSPRQASGNTIY
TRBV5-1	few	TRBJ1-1	ASSLGVTGAEAF
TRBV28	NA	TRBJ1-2	ASSFGPGGANYGYT
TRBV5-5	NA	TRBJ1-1	ASSLAGRQAF
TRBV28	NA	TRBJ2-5	ASRGSGQETQY
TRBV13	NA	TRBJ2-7	ASSFSGSSYEQY
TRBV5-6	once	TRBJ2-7	ASSLGTSGAEQY
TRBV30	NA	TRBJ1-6	AWRGGQGSPLH
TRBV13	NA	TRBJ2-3	ASSLSLAADTLAPDTQY
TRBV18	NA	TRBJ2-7	ASSLVPFSGGALYEQY
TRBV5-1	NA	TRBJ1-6	ASSLTRSSYNSPLH
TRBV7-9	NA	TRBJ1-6	ASSVDIVNSPLH
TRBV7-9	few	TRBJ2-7	ASSPGQGLEQY
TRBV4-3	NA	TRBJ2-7	ASSQLAGGYSYEQY
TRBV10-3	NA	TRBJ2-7	AISPGASGGYEQY
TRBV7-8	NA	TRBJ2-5	ASSRGAGETQY
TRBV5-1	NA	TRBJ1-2	ASSSGGNYGYT
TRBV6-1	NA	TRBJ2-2	ASSDLAGMGTGELF
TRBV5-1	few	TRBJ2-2	ASSLTSGRAWVGELF
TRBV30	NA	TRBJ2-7	AWSATEREQY
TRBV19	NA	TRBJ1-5	ASRTWAQRNQPQH
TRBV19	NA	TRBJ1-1	ASTYSGNTEAF
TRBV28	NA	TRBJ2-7	ASSLNHRDYEQY
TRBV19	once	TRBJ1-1	ASSPLDRGQTEAF
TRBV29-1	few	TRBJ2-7	SVFSSNYEQY
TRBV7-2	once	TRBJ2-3	ASSIPGTVDTQY
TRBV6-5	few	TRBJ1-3	ASSRPGGGENTIY
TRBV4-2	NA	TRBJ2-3	ASSQGLAGSGKDTQY
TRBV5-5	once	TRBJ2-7	ASSPGDRVSYEQY
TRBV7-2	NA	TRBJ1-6	ASSAGGQGGSYNSPLH
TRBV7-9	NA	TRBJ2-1	ASSPYPSGGAQGEQF
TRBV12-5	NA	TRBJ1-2	ASASDRGSLHYGYT
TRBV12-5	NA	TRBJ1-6	ASGLPIPQGAPVGGSYNSPLH
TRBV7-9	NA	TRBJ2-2	ASSRGGLTGELF
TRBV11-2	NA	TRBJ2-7	ASSLSAGASYEQY